This T cell receptor (beta chain) was sequenced for a study of T cell responses to AZD1222 COVID-19 vaccine. Trimming removed 3 bases at V and 6 bases at J, with 14 bases between. The CDR3 extends over 13 amino acids. Looked up from germline, CDR1 is GTSNPN and CDR2 is SVGIG (reference sequence). Sequencing was performed with immunoSEQ multiplex PCR; in TCRdb, only in-frame clones are kept and a portion is missing. The sample has some 130,000 clones; around 90% are singletons. The chain is built from TRBV30 and TRBJ1-2, with D tentatively TRBD1 (5 bases). This TCR came from an adult in good health. The sequencing used peripheral blood, collected on day 0 of MenACWY control vaccination. CDR3 residues: CAWSPGGRDGYTF. The CDR3 nucleotides are TGTGCCTGGAGCCCGGGGGGAAGAGATGGCTACACCTTC.